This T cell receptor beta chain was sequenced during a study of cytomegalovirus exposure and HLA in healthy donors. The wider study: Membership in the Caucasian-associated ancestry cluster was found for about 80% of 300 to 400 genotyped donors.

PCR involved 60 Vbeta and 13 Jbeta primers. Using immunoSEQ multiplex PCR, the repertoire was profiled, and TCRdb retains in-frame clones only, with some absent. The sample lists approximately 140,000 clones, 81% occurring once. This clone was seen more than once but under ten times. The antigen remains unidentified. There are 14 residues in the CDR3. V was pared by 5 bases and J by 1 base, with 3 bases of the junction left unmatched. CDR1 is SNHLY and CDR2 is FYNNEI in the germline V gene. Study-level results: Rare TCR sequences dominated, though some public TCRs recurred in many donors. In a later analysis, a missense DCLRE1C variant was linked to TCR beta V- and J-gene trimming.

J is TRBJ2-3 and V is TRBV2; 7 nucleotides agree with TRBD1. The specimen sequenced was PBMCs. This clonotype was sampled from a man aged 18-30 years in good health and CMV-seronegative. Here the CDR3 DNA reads TGTGCCAGCAGTCCTGGGACAGGCACAGATACGCAGTATTTT. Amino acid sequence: CASSPGTGTDTQYF. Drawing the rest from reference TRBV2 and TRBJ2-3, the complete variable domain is EPEVTQTPSHQVTQMGQEVILRCVPISNHLYFYWYRQILGQKVEFLVSFYNNEISEKSEIFDDQFSVERPDGSNFTLKIRSTKLEDSAMYFCASSPGTGTDTQYFGPGTRLTVL.